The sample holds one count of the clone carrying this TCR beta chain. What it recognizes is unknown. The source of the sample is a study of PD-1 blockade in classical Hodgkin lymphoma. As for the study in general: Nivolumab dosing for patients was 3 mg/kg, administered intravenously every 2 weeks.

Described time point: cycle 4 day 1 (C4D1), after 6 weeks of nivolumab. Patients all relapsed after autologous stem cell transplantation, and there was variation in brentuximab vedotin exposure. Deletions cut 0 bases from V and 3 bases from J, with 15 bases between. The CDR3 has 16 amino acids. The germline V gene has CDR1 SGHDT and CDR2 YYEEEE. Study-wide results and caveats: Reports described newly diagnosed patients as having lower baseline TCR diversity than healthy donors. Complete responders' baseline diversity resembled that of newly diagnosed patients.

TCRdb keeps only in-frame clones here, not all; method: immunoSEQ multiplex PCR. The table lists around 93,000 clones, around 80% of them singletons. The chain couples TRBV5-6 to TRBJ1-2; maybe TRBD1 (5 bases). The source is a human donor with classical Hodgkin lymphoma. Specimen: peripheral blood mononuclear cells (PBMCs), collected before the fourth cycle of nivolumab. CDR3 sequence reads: CASSLAGQGEDYGYTF. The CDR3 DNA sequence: TGTGCCAGCAGCTTGGCCGGGCAGGGCGAAGACTATGGCTACACCTTC.